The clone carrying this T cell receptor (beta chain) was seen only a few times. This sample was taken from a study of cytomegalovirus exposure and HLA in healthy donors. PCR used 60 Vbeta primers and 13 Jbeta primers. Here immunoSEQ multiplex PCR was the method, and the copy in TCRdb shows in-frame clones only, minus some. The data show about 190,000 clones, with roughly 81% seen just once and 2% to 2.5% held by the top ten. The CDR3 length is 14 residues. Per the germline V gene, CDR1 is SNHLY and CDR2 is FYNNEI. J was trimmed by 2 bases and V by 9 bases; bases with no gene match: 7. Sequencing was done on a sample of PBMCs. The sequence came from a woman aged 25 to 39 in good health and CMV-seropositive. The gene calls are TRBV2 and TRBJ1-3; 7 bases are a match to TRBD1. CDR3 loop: CASRDRVAGNTIYF. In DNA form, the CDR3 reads TGTGCCAGTCGTGACAGGGTAGCTGGAAACACCATATATTTT.